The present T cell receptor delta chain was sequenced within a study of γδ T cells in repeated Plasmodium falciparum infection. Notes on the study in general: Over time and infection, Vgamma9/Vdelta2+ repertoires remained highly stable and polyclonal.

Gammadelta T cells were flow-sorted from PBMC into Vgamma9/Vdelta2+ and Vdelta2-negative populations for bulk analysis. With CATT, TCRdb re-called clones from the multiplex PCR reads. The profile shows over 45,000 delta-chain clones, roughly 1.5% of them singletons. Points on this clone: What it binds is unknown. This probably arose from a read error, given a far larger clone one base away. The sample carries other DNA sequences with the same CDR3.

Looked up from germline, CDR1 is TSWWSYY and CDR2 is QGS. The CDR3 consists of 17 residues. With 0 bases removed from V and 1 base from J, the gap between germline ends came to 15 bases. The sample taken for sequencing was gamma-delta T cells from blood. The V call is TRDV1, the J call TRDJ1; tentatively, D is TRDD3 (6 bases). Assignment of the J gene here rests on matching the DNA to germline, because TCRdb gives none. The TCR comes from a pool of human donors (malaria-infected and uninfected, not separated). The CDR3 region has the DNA TGTGCTCTTGGGGAACTGGGTGGGGGGCAAAGCACCGATAAACTCATCTTT. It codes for CALGELGGGQSTDKLIF.